The rows below give T cell receptor beta chains drawn from one sample of a study of OX40 agonist ivuxolimab in advanced cancers. Sequencing used immunoSEQ multiplex PCR; TCRdb keeps in-frame clones, though not all of them. The sample shows roughly 93,000 clones, about 80% of them seen only once. The sample consisted of CD4+ or CD8+ T cells sorted from blood, taken in a trial of the OX40 agonist ivuxolimab. All receptors derive from an adult with an advanced solid tumor such as melanoma, head and neck, liver or kidney cancer. CDR3s include the opening cysteine and the closing phenylalanine or tryptophan. Fields, in order: CDR3 protein, V gene, clone size. Clone size is stated in some rows and not others, as once, few, many or a class when expanded.

CASSTRTSGAYLPSTDTQYF | TRBV5-1 | -
CASLRDRTNTGELFF | TRBV18 | -
CASSPPALTDTQYF | TRBV7-2 | -
CASSLAPGTGAPEQAFF | TRBV7-9 | -
CASSSTGALSNQPQHF | TRBV7-9 | -
CASSLSVHLSYEQYF | TRBV7-3 | -
CASSHTSGFQETQYF | TRBV5-1 | -
CAISGGSRPEQYF | TRBV10-3 | -
CASSPIQTGEETQYF | TRBV14 | -
CASSPSRTSGYNEQFF | TRBV27 | -
CASSLRGRDKGNTIYF | TRBV5-4 | -
CASSRRGGNEQFF | TRBV9 | -
CASSFGQQTYGYTF | TRBV7-2 | -
CASRHQTGENYGYTF | TRBV6-5 | -
CASEPGLAGSLSYEQYF | TRBV12-5 | -
CASSQWDSYGYTF | TRBV14 | -
CASATGLGSYEQYF | TRBV5-1 | many
CASGLGTAGYEQYF | TRBV12-5 | -
CASSGDTGNQPQHF | TRBV2 | -
CASSGGGGINEQYF | TRBV18 | -
CASFGGYGYTF | TRBV5-1 | once
CASSRDRGPNQPQHF | TRBV11-2 | once
CSVEALGREGLGEQYF | TRBV29-1 | -
CASSLGGPSSGNTIYF | TRBV5-4 | -
CASSMTSGGPGELFF | TRBV7-2 | -
CASSYGKDRSSYEQYF | TRBV6-5 | once
CASSPPGQGTYEQYF | TRBV5-3 | -